This T cell receptor (beta chain) was documented in a study of shared clonotypes between healthy human individuals. There are 14 residues in the CDR3. Trimming left V 0 bases short and J 0 bases short, with 5 bases between. CDR1 ENHRY and CDR2 SYGVKD come from the germline V gene. Donors, without exception, were Caucasian adults residing in Nashville, Tennessee. The genomic DNA of each subset was split evenly across several immunoSEQ plates. The assay was immunoSEQ multiplex PCR, and TCRdb's table has in-frame clones only and misses some. The repertoire includes millions of clones, around nine tenths of them detected once, and around 0.15% sits in the top ten.

The chain joins TRBV10-3 to TRBJ2-5; D assignment may be TRBD1 or TRBD2 (5 bases each). This TCR was recovered from a young man in good health. The sequenced sample consisted of naive CD4+ T cells sorted from blood. Sample subset: CD45RA+ positively selected. The CDR3 region has the DNA TGTGCCATCAGTGAGTCGGGGGACCAAGAGACCCAGTACTTC. Amino acids: CAISESGDQETQYF.